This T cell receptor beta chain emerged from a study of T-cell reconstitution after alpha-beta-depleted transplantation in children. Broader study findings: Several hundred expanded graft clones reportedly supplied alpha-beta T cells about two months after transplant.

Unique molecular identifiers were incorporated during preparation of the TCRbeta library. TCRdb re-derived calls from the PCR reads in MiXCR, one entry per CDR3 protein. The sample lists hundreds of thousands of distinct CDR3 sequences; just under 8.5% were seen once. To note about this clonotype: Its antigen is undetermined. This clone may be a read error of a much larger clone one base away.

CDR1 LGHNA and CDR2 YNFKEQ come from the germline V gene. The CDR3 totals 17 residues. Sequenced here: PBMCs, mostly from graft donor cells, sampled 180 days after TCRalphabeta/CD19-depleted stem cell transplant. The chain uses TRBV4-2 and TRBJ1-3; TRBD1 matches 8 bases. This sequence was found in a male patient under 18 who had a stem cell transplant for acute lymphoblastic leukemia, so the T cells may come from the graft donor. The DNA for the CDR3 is TGTGCCAGCAGCCAAGTTCCGGGACAGGTCTCTGGAAACACCTTATATTTT. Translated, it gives CASSQVPGQVSGNTLYF.